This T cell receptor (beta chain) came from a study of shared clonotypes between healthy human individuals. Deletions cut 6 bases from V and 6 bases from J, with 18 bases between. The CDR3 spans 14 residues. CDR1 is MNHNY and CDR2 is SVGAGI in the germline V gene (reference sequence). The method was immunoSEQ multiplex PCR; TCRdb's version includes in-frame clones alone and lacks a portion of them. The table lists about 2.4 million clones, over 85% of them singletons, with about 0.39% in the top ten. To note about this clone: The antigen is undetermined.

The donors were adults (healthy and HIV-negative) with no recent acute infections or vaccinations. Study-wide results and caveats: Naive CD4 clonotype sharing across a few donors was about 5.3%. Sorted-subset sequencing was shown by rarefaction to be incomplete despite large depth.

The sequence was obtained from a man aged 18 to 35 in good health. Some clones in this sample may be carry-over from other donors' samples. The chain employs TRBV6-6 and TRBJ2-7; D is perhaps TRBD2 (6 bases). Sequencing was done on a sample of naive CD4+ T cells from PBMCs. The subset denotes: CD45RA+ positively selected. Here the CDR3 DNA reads TGTGCCAGCAGGAGGTCGCGGGAAGTGGGCGAGCAGTACTTC. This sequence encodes CASRRSREVGEQYF.